The clone carrying this T cell receptor beta chain was counted only a few times. The target antigen is unknown. This sample was included in a study of T cells in Graves' hyperthyroidism and ophthalmopathy. Study outcomes and limitations: Most expanded thyroid clonotypes above 0.001 recurred in blood. By a 13 V-J model, ophthalmopathy was set apart from stable hyperthyroidism.

Used for diagnoses were clinical symptoms, serum thyroxine and TRAb, thyroid ultrasound and orbital computed tomography. RNA transcripts served as the template for amplifying TCR beta CDR3 regions. The HTBI set primed first-round TCR CDR3 RT-PCR. TCRdb called the multiplex PCR reads again in MiXCR, with one record for every CDR3 protein. The table has 250,000 to 350,000 distinct CDR3 sequences, approximately 21% seen once. V was cut by 5 bases and J by 10 bases, with 18 bases left in between. CDR3 length: 13 amino acids. From germline, CDR1 is DFQATT and CDR2 SNEGSKA (reference sequence). The V gene is TRBV20-1, the J gene TRBJ2-1, with D unresolved. The receptor's source is a young man with Graves' ophthalmopathy. The sample taken for sequencing was blood. The CDR3 here is CSADRALAREQFF. CDR3 DNA: TGCAGTGCTGACCGGGCCCTCGCCCGGGAGCAGTTCTTC.